The clone carrying this T cell receptor beta chain has just one count. Its antigen is as yet unknown. These data belong to a study of siplizumab effects on memory and regulatory T cells. Study findings and constraints: The study did not confirm that proliferating Tregs from siplizumab cultures were suppressive. No assignable naive or memory phenotype existed for roughly 80-95% of proliferating CD4+ or CD8+ clones.

The CDR3 has 11 amino acids. Germline CDR1 and CDR2: PRHDT and FYEKMQ (reference sequence). V lost 0 bases, J lost 7 bases, and 1 base lay in between. Sequenced by immunoSEQ multiplex PCR; TCRdb stores in-frame clones only, minus some. The table records 50,000 to 70,000 clones, 90% to 98% of them present only once. The V call is TRBV13, the J call TRBJ2-1; D is undetermined. Material for sequencing was naive CD8+ T cells sorted from blood. This sequence originates from a human donor in good health. Here the CDR3 reads CASSLGNEQFF. As DNA, the CDR3 is TGTGCCAGCAGCTTAGGTAATGAGCAGTTCTTC.